The 9 T cell receptor beta chains given below trace back to one sample, sequenced in a study of T cell repertoires in cytomegalovirus infection. TCRdb analysed the reads with MiXCR anew, one entry per CDR3 protein. Of 250,000 or so distinct CDR3 sequences listed, 17% are singletons. The sequencing input was CD8+ T cells from PBMCs. These TCRs come from a human donor in good health (CMV status not recorded). Some clones in this sample may be carry-over from other donors' samples.

Concerning this clonotype itself: One junction end disagrees with the germline gene, perhaps due to a read error. This chain uses TRBV6-5 with TRBJ2-2, with 7 bases that match TRBD1. Looked up from germline, CDR1 is MNHEY and CDR2 is SVGAGI. CDR3 length: 15 residues. CDR3 protein: CVSSYLTGDTGELFF. The CDR3 DNA is TGTGTCAGCAGTTACCTAACAGGGGACACCGGGGAGCTGTTTTTT.

The sample holds many counts of this clonotype. This chain links TRBV7-9 with TRBJ2-1, with TRBD1 matching over 10 bases. Germline V gene sequence: CDR1 SEHNR, CDR2 FQNEAQ (reference sequence). Trimming at V came to 5 bases and at J to 9 bases, leaving 7 bases not matched to a gene. The CDR3 is 14 residues long. CDR3 protein: CASSIPTGGTEQFF. The CDR3 nucleotides read TGTGCCAGCAGCATACCGACAGGGGGCACTGAGCAGTTCTTC.

The rearrangement uses TRBV2 and TRBJ2-2; D not certain. The germline CDR1 and CDR2 sequences are SNHLY and FYNNEI. The CDR3 runs to 13 residues. V lost 9 bases and J lost 2, with 10 bases in between. Written as DNA, the CDR3 is TGTGCCAGTGGGTTTGATAACACCGGGGAGCTGTTTTTT. Protein product: CASGFDNTGELFF. Variable domain in full (rest from reference TRBV2 and TRBJ2-2): EPEVTQTPSHQVTQMGQEVILRCVPISNHLYFYWYRQILGQKVEFLVSFYNNEISEKSEIFDDQFSVERPDGSNFTLKIRSTKLEDSAMYFCASGFDNTGELFFGEGSRLTVL.

In this sample, this clonotype turned up a few times. This chain uses TRBV28 with TRBJ1-4; 7 nucleotides line up with TRBD1. This CDR3 comprises 17 residues. Germline CDR1 and CDR2: MDHEN and SYDVKM. V trimming: 5 bases; J trimming: 5 bases; junction bases outside the gene matches: 14. CDR3 DNA: TGTGCCAGCAGTCCCTCTCCCGGGGACAGTCAGAATGAAAAACTGTTTTTT. Residues: CASSPSPGDSQNEKLFF.

Only a few counts were recorded for this clonotype. The gene calls are TRBV12-3 or TRBV12-4 and TRBJ2-3; perhaps TRBD1 as D (5 bases). The V end lost 5 bases, the J end lost 6 bases, and 18 bases lay between the germline ends. This CDR3 region has 15 residues. The CDR3 region has the DNA TGTGCCAGCAGTCCCTTAAGGTGGGGCTGGGATACGCAGTATTTT. Its protein product is CASSPLRWGWDTQYF.

As concerns this clonotype: A much larger clone sits a single nucleotide away, making a read error possible. The chain is built from TRBV27 and TRBJ2-1; D call uncertain. V was shortened by 7 bases and J by 0 bases, with 13 bases between the two germline ends. The CDR3 has 15 residues. Germline V gives CDR1 MNHEY, CDR2 SMNVEV (reference sequence). CDR3 nucleotide sequence: TGTGCCAGCATGACTCACAGAAGCTCCTACAATGAGCAGTTCTTC. Protein product: CASMTHRSSYNEQFF.

This clonotype was detected many times. This chain joins TRBV7-9 and TRBJ1-4, with a possible D match to TRBD1 (6 bases). This CDR3 spans 14 amino acids. Germline V lookup: CDR1 SEHNR, CDR2 FQNEAQ (reference sequence). Trimming stripped 6 bases from V and 6 bases from J, with 14 bases between. The CDR3 region is CASSRTDSHEKLFF. The CDR3 DNA follows: TGTGCCAGCAGTCGGACAGATTCTCATGAAAAACTGTTTTTT.

This clonotype was found many times. The CDR3: CASSLGTLAVAYNEQFF. CDR3 DNA: TGTGCCAGCAGCTTAGGCACACTAGCGGTCGCATACAATGAGCAGTTCTTC. The chain has TRBV7-9 and TRBJ2-1; 8 nucleotides match TRBD2. Germline V gene sequence: CDR1 SEHNR, CDR2 FQNEAQ (reference sequence). V lost 1 base to trimming and J lost 4 bases; unmatched junction nucleotides: 9. This CDR3 contains 17 residues.

This clonotype appeared a few times. This chain joins TRBV7-6 and TRBJ2-7, with TRBD2 identical over 10 bases. Germline CDR1 is SGHVS and CDR2 is FNYEAQ. Germline trimming cut 5 bases from V and 5 bases from J; bases unmatched to any gene: 9. The CDR3 is 15 amino acids. The CDR3 loop is CASSEVLAGNDEQYF. The CDR3, as DNA: TGTGCCAGCAGCGAGGTACTAGCGGGGAACGACGAGCAGTACTTC. The variable domain in full, with the rest retrieved from reference TRBV7-6 and TRBJ2-7, is GAGVSQSPRYKVTKRGQDVALRCDPISGHVSLYWYRQALGQGPEFLTYFNYEAQQDKSGLPNDRFSAERPEGSISTLTIQRTEQRDSAMYRCASSEVLAGNDEQYFGPGTRLTVT.